This T cell receptor (beta chain) was identified in a study of blood T cell repertoires in COVID-19. Study as a whole: The origin of the acute and convalescent COVID-19 samples was the United States, Italy and Spain.

Produced via immunoSEQ multiplex PCR; TCRdb's table is partial and in-frame only. The data contain approximately 250,000 clones, roughly four fifths of them singletons. The CDR3 length is 15 residues. Per the germline V gene, CDR1 is SGDLS and CDR2 is YYNGEE. V was pared by 2 bases and J by 6 bases, with 5 bases of the junction left unmatched. Clinical history reported by participants formed the basis on which cohorts were assigned. The material sequenced was PBMCs or T cells enriched from blood (not recorded which). This clonotype was obtained from a man under 40 with acute COVID-19. This chain connects TRBV9 to TRBJ2-2; 9 nucleotides agree with TRBD2. The CDR3 nucleotides read TGTGCCAGCAGCGTCGCGGGAGGGCCGGCCGGGGAGCTGTTTTTT. It encodes CASSVAGGPAGELFF.